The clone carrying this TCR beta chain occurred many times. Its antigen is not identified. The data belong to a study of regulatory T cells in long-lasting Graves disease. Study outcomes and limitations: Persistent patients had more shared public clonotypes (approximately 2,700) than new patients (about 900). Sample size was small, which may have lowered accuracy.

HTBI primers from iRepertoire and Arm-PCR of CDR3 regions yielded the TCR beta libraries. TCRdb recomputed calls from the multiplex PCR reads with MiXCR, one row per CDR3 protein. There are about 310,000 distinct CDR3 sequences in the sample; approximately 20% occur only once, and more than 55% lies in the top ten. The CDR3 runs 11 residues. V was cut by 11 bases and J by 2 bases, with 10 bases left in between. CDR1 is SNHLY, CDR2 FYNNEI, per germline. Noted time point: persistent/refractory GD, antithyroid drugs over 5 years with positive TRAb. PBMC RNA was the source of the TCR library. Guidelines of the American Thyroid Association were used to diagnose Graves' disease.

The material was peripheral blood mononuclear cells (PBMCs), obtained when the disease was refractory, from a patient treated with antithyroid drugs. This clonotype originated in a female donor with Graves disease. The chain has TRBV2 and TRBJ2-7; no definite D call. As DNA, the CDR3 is TGTGCCGCAGAAGAAACCTACGAGCAGTACTTC. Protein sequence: CAAEETYEQYF.